The 9 T cell receptor beta chains reported below all come from one sample, sequenced in a study of shared clonotypes between healthy human individuals. Data came from immunoSEQ multiplex PCR; TCRdb stores just in-frame clones and leaves some out. Of roughly 1,500,000 clones listed, roughly 98% were seen once; the top ten hold roughly 0.4%. Sequences were obtained from naive CD4+ T cells sorted from blood. Subset in this sample: CD45RA+ positively selected. These TCRs come from a young man in good health.

The chain combines TRBV28 with TRBJ1-5; the match to TRBD1 covers 7 bases. Germline V gene data show CDR1 as MDHEN and CDR2 as SYDVKM. V lost 5 bases and J lost 7; bases outside the gene matches: 8. The CDR3 runs to 14 residues. This CDR3 reads CASSLHRGEQPQHF. The CDR3 DNA sequence: TGTGCCAGCAGTCTCCACAGGGGTGAGCAGCCCCAGCATTTT.

The chain is built from TRBV5-6 and TRBJ2-7; 10 positions agree with TRBD1. CDR1 is SGHDT, CDR2 YYEEEE, per germline. The CDR3 length is 16 residues. V was clipped by 4 bases and J by 1 base; unmatched bases: 8. The CDR3 DNA sequence: TGTGCCAGCAGCCGGAGACCGGGACAGGGGTCCTACGAGCAGTACTTC. Translating it yields CASSRRPGQGSYEQYF. The whole variable domain, remainder taken from reference TRBV5-6 and TRBJ2-7, is DAGVTQSPTHLIKTRGQQVTLRCSPKSGHDTVSWYQQALGQGPQFIFQYYEEEERQRGNFPDRFSGHQFPNYSSELNVNALLLGDSALYLCASSRRPGQGSYEQYFGPGTRLTVT.

The V call is TRBV28, the J call TRBJ2-2; no reliable D call. The CDR3 contains 12 residues. V gave up 10 bases and J gave up 5 bases, with 11 bases separating them. Germline CDR1 reads MDHEN; CDR2 reads SYDVKM. The chain's CDR3 is CATRTQTGELFF. CDR3 sequence (DNA): TGTGCCACCCGTACACAAACCGGGGAGCTGTTTTTT.

With regard to this clone: Other DNA sequences in the same sample also yield this CDR3. The J gene is TRBJ2-5, the V gene TRBV5-1; D is uncertain. Germline values: CDR1 SGHRS, CDR2 YFSETQ. The CDR3 consists of 12 residues. Trimming stripped 4 bases from V and 2 bases from J, with 6 bases between. CDR3 residues: CASSLIQETQYF. In nucleotides, the CDR3 is TGCGCCAGCAGCCTAATACAAGAGACCCAGTACTTC. Looking up the rest from reference TRBV5-1 and TRBJ2-5 gives the full variable domain: KAGVTQTPRYLIKTRGQQVTLSCSPISGHRSVSWYQQTPGQGLQFLFEYFSETQRNKGNFPGRFSGRQFSNSRSEMNVSTLELGDSALYLCASSLIQETQYFGPGTRLLVL.

As concerns this clone: Other nucleotide sequences from this sample produce the same CDR3. The chain uses TRBV7-9 and TRBJ2-2; D gene unclear. The CDR3 is made up of 13 amino acids. Germline CDR1 is SEHNR and CDR2 is FQNEAQ (reference sequence). V lost 1 base to trimming and J lost 6 bases, with 6 bases between them. CDR3 coding DNA: TGTGCCAGCAGCTTAGTAGTCGCCGGGGAGCTGTTTTTT. Protein sequence: CASSLVVAGELFF.

Here the CDR3 DNA reads TGTGCCAGCAGTTATCGGACAGGGTCTAATGAAAAACTGTTTTTT. Translating it yields CASSYRTGSNEKLFF. The genes are TRBV6-5 and TRBJ1-4; 8 nucleotides align to TRBD1. The length of the CDR3 is 15 residues. Trimming removed 3 bases from V and 3 bases from J; junction bases left unmatched: 3. Looked up from germline, CDR1 is MNHEY and CDR2 is SVGAGI.

This sequence joins TRBV4-3 and TRBJ2-1; D is unresolved. Germline values: CDR1 LGHNA, CDR2 YSLEER. Trimming pared 0 bases from V and 9 bases from J, leaving 12 bases between. This CDR3 has 14 residues. In nucleotides, the CDR3 is TGCGCCAGCAGCCAAGATATTGCGGTGACTGAGCAGTTCTTC. Translated, it gives CASSQDIAVTEQFF.

This clone was counted once. This chain links TRBV9 with TRBJ1-2; D gene unclear. Germline-derived CDR1 and CDR2 are SGDLS and YYNGEE. The ends were cut back, 3 bases at V and 7 bases at J, with 22 bases in the middle. The CDR3 extends over 16 amino acids. CDR3 bases: TGTGCCAGCAGCGAGAGTACCGGGCCCTTTTCTGGTGGCTACACCTTC. Encoded protein: CASSESTGPFSGGYTF.

V usage is TRBV6-1 and J usage is TRBJ1-5; possibly TRBD1 for D (5 bases). The CDR3 is 15 residues long. The V end lost 2 bases, the J end lost 9 bases, and 17 bases lay between the germline ends. Germline V gene data show CDR1 as MNHNS and CDR2 as SASEGT. The CDR3: CASSELGTGIRPQHF. CDR3 DNA: TGTGCCAGCAGTGAACTTGGGACGGGGATTCGGCCCCAGCATTTT.